Listed below are T cell receptor beta chains from one sample, sequenced in a study of T-cell reconstitution after alpha-beta-depleted transplantation in children. TCRdb processed the PCR reads anew with MiXCR; each CDR3 protein has one entry. Of about 540,000 distinct CDR3 sequences listed, 18% were seen once; the top ten hold about 3.1%. Sequenced material: PBMCs from the stem cell graft donor, taken from the stem cell graft. All receptors come from a human donor who donated a stem cell graft to a child with acute lymphoblastic leukemia. CDR3s include the opening cysteine and the closing phenylalanine or tryptophan. The D gene is left open where the match is weak. Clone size is given for some rows only: seen once, a few or many times, or a class if the clone is expanded.

len | j_gene | v_gene | d_gene | abundance | CDR3aa | CDR3nt
18 | TRBJ1-2 | TRBV5-6 | TRBD1 | - | CASRKLGDRETRAYGYTF | TGTGCCAGCAGGAAGCTTGGGGACAGGGAGACGAGAGCTTATGGCTACACCTTC
13 | TRBJ1-2 | TRBV12-3/TRBV12-4 | - | many | CASSPTGSGGYTF | TGTGCCAGCAGTCCTACAGGAAGTGGTGGCTACACCTTC
14 | TRBJ1-1 | TRBV6-2/TRBV6-3 | - | few | CASSGGRLNTEAFF | TGTGCCAGCAGTGGGGGACGGCTGAACACTGAAGCTTTCTTT
15 | TRBJ2-1 | TRBV27 | TRBD1 | - | CASRRGDRDYNEQFF | TGTGCCAGCAGGAGGGGGGACAGGGACTACAATGAGCAGTTCTTC
15 | TRBJ2-1 | TRBV20-1 | TRBD2 | few | CSARGSGLAGGEQFF | TGCAGTGCTAGGGGCAGCGGGCTAGCGGGAGGGGAGCAGTTCTTC
15 | TRBJ2-7 | TRBV27 | - | - | CASSLSGNSYYEQYF | TGTGCCAGCAGTTTATCGGGGAACAGCTACTACGAGCAGTACTTC
13 | TRBJ2-7 | TRBV20-1 | - | - | CSAGRTSSYEQYF | TGCAGTGCTGGGAGAACGAGCTCCTACGAGCAGTACTTC
12 | TRBJ1-2 | TRBV10-3 | - | many | CAISEGNYGYTF | TGTGCCATCAGTGAGGGGAACTATGGCTACACCTTC
16 | TRBJ2-7 | TRBV15 | TRBD2 | - | CATSRVWLAGLDEQYF | TGTGCCACCAGCAGAGTCTGGCTAGCGGGACTAGATGAGCAGTACTTC
15 | TRBJ2-7 | TRBV12-3/TRBV12-4 | TRBD2 | few | CASSLFGGGPNEQYF | TGTGCCAGCAGTCTCTTTGGGGGAGGGCCCAACGAGCAGTACTTC
15 | TRBJ2-6 | TRBV24-1 | - | - | CATSDSYSGANVLTF | TGTGCCACCAGTGATTCCTACTCTGGGGCCAACGTCCTGACTTTC
14 | TRBJ2-2 | TRBV3-1 | - | few | CASSQVGLAGELFF | TGTGCCAGCAGCCAAGTTGGTCTGGCCGGGGAGCTGTTTTTT
15 | TRBJ2-5 | TRBV4-1 | TRBD2 | - | CASSQARSGRETQYF | TGCGCCAGCAGCCAAGCGCGGAGCGGGAGGGAGACCCAGTACTTC
12 | TRBJ2-4 | TRBV28 | - | - | CASRGLENIQYF | TGTGCCAGCAGGGGGTTGGAAAACATTCAGTACTTC
13 | TRBJ2-7 | TRBV27 | TRBD1 | few | CASLGTGGDEQYF | TGTGCCAGCCTTGGGACAGGAGGGGACGAGCAGTACTTC
14 | TRBJ1-1 | TRBV6-1 | - | - | CASSEGRTNTEAFF | TGTGCCAGCAGTGAAGGTAGGACGAACACTGAAGCTTTCTTT
16 | TRBJ2-2 | TRBV2 | TRBD2 | - | CASGGGLAGVTGELFF | TGTGCCAGCGGAGGGGGACTAGCGGGAGTTACCGGGGAGCTGTTTTTT
16 | TRBJ1-2 | TRBV15 | - | - | CATSSEQGYGNYGYTF | TGTGCCACCAGCAGTGAACAGGGCTATGGAAACTATGGCTACACCTTC
12 | TRBJ2-1 | TRBV6-6 | - | few | CASSRQDNEQFF | TGTGCCAGCAGTCGACAGGACAATGAGCAGTTCTTC
13 | TRBJ1-1 | TRBV7-3 | - | few | CASSLTHGTEAFF | TGTGCCAGCAGCTTAACTCACGGCACTGAAGCTTTCTTT
16 | TRBJ2-3 | TRBV6-5 | - | few | CASSLRTEPSTDTQYF | TGTGCCAGCAGTTTAAGGACAGAACCAAGCACAGATACGCAGTATTTT
15 | TRBJ2-1 | TRBV11-2 | TRBD2 | few | CASSSTSGRANEQFF | TGTGCCAGCAGCTCGACTAGCGGGAGGGCTAATGAGCAGTTCTTC
12 | TRBJ1-4 | TRBV5-1 | - | - | CASRAGEEKLFF | TGCGCCAGCAGGGCAGGGGAAGAAAAACTGTTTTTT
16 | TRBJ2-6 | TRBV6-1 | - | - | CASSEGGVAGANVLTF | TGTGCCAGCAGTGAAGGAGGTGTGGCTGGGGCCAACGTCCTGACTTTC
12 | TRBJ1-1 | TRBV7-3 | - | few | CASSHSKTEAFF | TGTGCCAGCAGCCACAGTAAAACTGAAGCTTTCTTT
15 | TRBJ2-5 | TRBV6-5 | - | - | CASSYILGGQETQYF | TGTGCCAGCAGTTACATTTTGGGGGGTCAAGAGACCCAGTACTTC
17 | TRBJ2-1 | TRBV5-1 | TRBD2 | - | CASSWGASGRSDNEQFF | TGCGCCAGCAGCTGGGGGGCTAGCGGGAGATCGGACAATGAGCAGTTCTTC
16 | TRBJ1-5 | TRBV15 | TRBD1 | few | CATSRVRGTGYQPQHF | TGTGCCACCAGCAGAGTGCGTGGGACAGGCTATCAGCCCCAGCATTTT
16 | TRBJ2-7 | TRBV7-9 | TRBD2 | - | CASSPGVLAGGYEQYF | TGTGCCAGCAGCCCGGGGGTGCTAGCGGGAGGCTACGAGCAGTACTTC
14 | TRBJ2-7 | TRBV6-1 | TRBD2 | many | CASVLGLAGTEQYF | TGTGCCAGCGTCTTAGGACTAGCGGGAACCGAGCAGTACTTC
14 | TRBJ1-4 | TRBV14 | - | - | CASSQPAGNEKLFF | TGTGCCAGCAGCCAGCCTGCAGGAAATGAAAAACTGTTTTTT
15 | TRBJ2-7 | TRBV4-1 | - | - | CASSQGPLSSYEQYF | TGCGCCAGCAGCCAAGGCCCACTTAGCTCCTACGAGCAGTACTTC
15 | TRBJ1-1 | TRBV12-3/TRBV12-4 | - | - | CASSFGPRRATEAFF | TGTGCCAGCAGTTTCGGACCCAGGAGGGCGACTGAAGCTTTCTTT
16 | TRBJ2-3 | TRBV5-1 | TRBD2 | - | CASRKQAGGDTDTQYF | TGCGCCAGCAGAAAGCAAGCGGGAGGGGACACAGATACGCAGTATTTT
14 | TRBJ1-5 | TRBV10-3 | - | - | CAIRGSGSNQPQHF | TGTGCCATCAGGGGCTCCGGTAGCAATCAGCCCCAGCATTTT
14 | TRBJ2-5 | TRBV5-1 | - | few | CASSYTSTRGTQYF | TGCGCCAGCAGCTACACTAGCACCCGGGGGACCCAGTACTTC
13 | TRBJ2-3 | TRBV10-3 | - | - | CAISEAHTDTQYF | TGTGCCATCAGTGAAGCCCACACAGATACGCAGTATTTT
16 | TRBJ1-2 | TRBV6-4 | TRBD1 | - | CASSQTGTGANYGYTF | TGTGCCAGCAGTCAAACCGGGACAGGGGCTAACTATGGCTACACCTTC
15 | TRBJ2-5 | TRBV5-8 | TRBD2 | - | CASSRGLAGSETQYF | TGTGCCAGCAGCCGGGGACTAGCGGGGTCAGAGACCCAGTACTTC
14 | TRBJ1-2 | TRBV4-1 | - | - | CASSQDDRSAGYTF | TGCGCCAGCAGCCAAGATGACAGGAGCGCCGGCTACACCTTC
14 | TRBJ1-4 | TRBV5-1 | - | - | CASSSTNGGEKLFF | TGCGCCAGCAGCTCTACAAACGGTGGAGAAAAACTGTTTTTT
13 | TRBJ2-5 | TRBV5-6 | - | many | CASSLGRPETQYF | TGTGCCAGCAGCTTAGGGAGACCGGAGACCCAGTACTTC
15 | TRBJ2-7 | TRBV20-1 | - | - | CSARDPNQLPQEQYF | TGCAGTGCTAGAGACCCGAATCAACTGCCACAGGAGCAGTACTTC
14 | TRBJ1-5 | TRBV20-1 | - | few | CSARKSGINQPQHF | TGCAGTGCTAGAAAATCAGGGATCAATCAGCCCCAGCATTTT
11 | TRBJ1-2 | TRBV20-1 | - | few | CSARANYGYTF | TGCAGTGCTCGGGCTAACTATGGCTACACCTTC
14 | TRBJ2-7 | TRBV14 | TRBD2 | - | CASSLRTRGAEQYF | TGTGCCAGCAGCCTCCGGACTAGAGGCGCCGAGCAGTACTTC
11 | TRBJ2-1 | TRBV29-1 | TRBD1 | - | CSGGQGNEQFF | TGCAGCGGGGGACAGGGTAATGAGCAGTTCTTC
13 | TRBJ2-5 | TRBV5-6 | - | few | CASSSGSKETQYF | TGTGCCAGCAGCTCCGGGAGCAAAGAGACCCAGTACTTC
14 | TRBJ2-7 | TRBV6-5 | TRBD1 | - | CASGYGGQDYEQYF | TGTGCCAGCGGTTATGGGGGACAGGACTACGAGCAGTACTTC
18 | TRBJ2-4 | TRBV3-1 | - | - | CASCLGVPTRGAKNIQYF | TGTGCCAGCTGTTTAGGGGTCCCTACAAGGGGGGCCAAAAACATTCAGTACTTC
16 | TRBJ2-7 | TRBV7-2 | TRBD2 | few | CASSSDRREGLREQYF | TGTGCCAGCAGCTCAGACAGACGGGAGGGCCTTCGCGAGCAGTACTTC